This T cell receptor (beta chain) was documented in a study of cytomegalovirus exposure and HLA in healthy donors. Here immunoSEQ multiplex PCR was the method, and the copy in TCRdb shows in-frame clones only, minus some. The data contain some 210,000 clones, around 86% of them singletons. Germline CDR1 and CDR2: SGHRS and YFSETQ. V dropped 7 bases and J dropped 0 bases, with 8 bases sitting between them. This CDR3 is 12 amino acids long. Findings of the study overall: In vitro testing confirmed a few CMV-associated chains as specific for CMV antigens.

Concerning this clone: The antigen is unknown.

The sequence derives from a woman aged 18-35 years in good health and CMV-seropositive. What was sequenced was PBMCs. J is TRBJ2-7 and V is TRBV5-1; D gene ambiguous. CDR3 residues: CASGDNSYEQYF. CDR3 in DNA: TGCGCCAGCGGCGACAACTCCTACGAGCAGTACTTC.